The 22 T cell receptor beta chains in this list originate from one sample, sequenced in a study of T-cell memory formation after mild COVID-19. MiXCR was run by TCRdb on the 5' RACE reads, yielding one entry per CDR3 protein. The repertoire holds some 300,000 distinct CDR3 sequences, around a fifth seen once, with roughly 23% in the top ten. Sequencing used PBMCs or a T cell subset sorted from them (not recorded which). The receptors come from a man aged 18 to 35 who had mild COVID-19 (a few samples of this study predate the infection). Cell type and time point are not known.

The chain links TRBV4-1 to TRBJ1-6; D possibly corresponds to TRBD1 (6 bases). The CDR3 extends over 16 amino acids. CDR1 is MGHRA, CDR2 YSYEKL, per germline. Trimming took 4 bases from V and 9 from J, leaving 19 bases between them. The DNA of the CDR3 is TGCGCCAGCAGCCCTCGGGGGGCAGGGCAGGGTTCACCCCTCCACTTT. It translates to CASSPRGAGQGSPLHF.

This clonotype was recorded at least ten times. This chain connects TRBV4-2 to TRBJ1-5; TRBD1 aligns across 11 bases. This CDR3 has 17 amino acids. V lost 2 bases to trimming and J lost 10 bases; unmatched junction nucleotides: 13. Germline CDR1 LGHNA, CDR2 YNFKEQ. CDR3 amino acids: CASSQLDQGTGGDPQHF. The CDR3 bases are TGTGCCAGCAGCCAACTCGATCAGGGGACAGGGGGTGACCCCCAGCATTTT.

This sequence joins TRBV7-9 and TRBJ2-1; TRBD2 matches at 11 bases. The CDR3 is made up of 15 amino acids. With V trimmed by 6 bases and J by 10 bases, 11 bases remained unmatched. Germline-derived CDR1 and CDR2 are SEHNR and FQNEAQ (reference sequence). CDR3 DNA: TGTGCCAGCAGTTCCGGGACTAGCGGCCTCATGGAGCAGTTCTTC. Its protein product is CASSSGTSGLMEQFF.

The rearrangement uses TRBV18 and TRBJ2-5; the D is unclear. The germline V gene encodes CDR1 KGHSH and CDR2 LQKENI. With 3 bases removed from V and 0 bases from J, the gap between germline ends came to 5 bases. The CDR3 consists of 13 residues. The CDR3 coding sequence is TGTGCCAGCTCACCCGTCTACCAAGAGACCCAGTACTTC. As protein: CASSPVYQETQYF.

The rearrangement links TRBV6-2 or TRBV6-3 to TRBJ1-1, with TRBD1 matching over 9 bases. Trimming cost V 5 bases and J 4 bases; bases outside gene matches: 14. The CDR3 has 17 amino acids. Germline assignment: CDR1 MNHEY and CDR2 SVGEGT. The CDR3 nucleotides are TGTGCCAGCAGTCACCGGGACAGGGTATTAATTGCCACTGAAGCTTTCTTT. Encoded protein: CASSHRDRVLIATEAFF.

Only a few counts were recorded for this clonotype. This chain joins TRBV4-2 and TRBJ2-5; D is uncertain. CDR3 size: 14 residues. Trimming removed 0 bases from V and 1 base from J, with 6 bases in between. Germline loops: CDR1 LGHNA, CDR2 YNFKEQ. CDR3 loop: CASSQEPLQETQYF. For the CDR3, the DNA is TGTGCCAGCAGCCAAGAACCCCTCCAAGAGACCCAGTACTTC.

This clonotype showed up just a few times. The chain recombines TRBV4-1 with TRBJ1-1; the D gene is possibly TRBD1 (6 bases). Deletions cut 0 bases from V and 0 bases from J, with 17 bases between. This CDR3 is 18 amino acids long. CDR1 is MGHRA, CDR2 YSYEKL, per germline. The CDR3 bases are TGCGCCAGCAGCCAAGAGGGGGCAGGTCAAGGCATGAACACTGAAGCTTTCTTT. Its translation: CASSQEGAGQGMNTEAFF.

The CDR3 DNA is TGTGCCAGCAGCCCCGGGACAGGGGATGAAAAACTGTTTTTT. This translates into CASSPGTGDEKLFF. The chain has TRBV7-2 and TRBJ1-4; 10 bases are a match to TRBD1. Germline loops: CDR1 SGHTA, CDR2 FQGNSA. With V trimmed by 5 bases and J by 6 bases, 3 bases remained unmatched. The CDR3 sequence is 14 residues long.

This chain uses TRBV5-6 with TRBJ2-3, with D perhaps matching TRBD1 (5 bases). The length of the CDR3 is 17 residues. V was shortened by 2 bases and J by 3 bases, with 19 bases between the two germline ends. Per germline, CDR1 SGHDT and CDR2 YYEEEE. This chain's CDR3 is CASSFAFRTSRTDTQYF. The CDR3 DNA sequence: TGTGCCAGCAGCTTTGCCTTCCGGACATCGCGTACAGATACGCAGTATTTT. Looking up the rest from reference TRBV5-6 and TRBJ2-3 gives the full variable domain: DAGVTQSPTHLIKTRGQQVTLRCSPKSGHDTVSWYQQALGQGPQFIFQYYEEEERQRGNFPDRFSGHQFPNYSSELNVNALLLGDSALYLCASSFAFRTSRTDTQYFGPGTRLTVL.

This clonotype has more than one count but fewer than ten. The chain is built from TRBV12-3 or TRBV12-4 and TRBJ1-2; D is unresolved. The length of the CDR3 is 14 residues. Trimming removed 1 base at V and 1 base at J, with 7 bases between. CDR3 region: CASSLVPVNYGYTF. The CDR3 coding sequence is TGTGCCAGCAGTTTAGTACCCGTTAACTATGGCTACACCTTC.

This clonotype was detected only a few times. The chain links TRBV28 to TRBJ2-1; a possible D gene is TRBD2 (6 bases). Trimming removed 4 bases from V and 10 bases from J, with 20 bases in between. Germline CDR1 reads MDHEN; CDR2 reads SYDVKM. The CDR3 totals 15 residues. For the CDR3, the DNA is TGTGCCAGCAGTTCTCCCGTCGAGCGGGCCAGGGAGCAGTTCTTC. It translates to CASSSPVERAREQFF. Based on the CDR3 plus reference TRBV28 and TRBJ2-1, the full variable domain is DVKVTQSSRYLVKRTGEKVFLECVQDMDHENMFWYRQDPGLGLRLIYFSYDVKMKEKGDIPEGYSVSREKKERFSLILESASTNQTSMYLCASSSPVERAREQFFGPGTRLTVL.

The chain recombines TRBV5-1 with TRBJ2-5, with 10 bases fitting TRBD2. The V gene end was trimmed by 3 bases and the J gene end by 0 bases; junction bases not matched to a gene: 8. The CDR3 loop spans 17 amino acids. CDR1 and CDR2 (germline): SGHRS, YFSETQ. In nucleotides, the CDR3 is TGCGCCAGCAGCTCCCTTAGCGGGGGGCGGTACCAAGAGACCCAGTACTTC. It is translated as CASSSLSGGRYQETQYF.

This clonotype occurred a few times. J is TRBJ1-2 and V is TRBV4-1, with 10 positions matching TRBD1. Germline V lookup: CDR1 MGHRA, CDR2 YSYEKL. This CDR3 comprises 16 residues. The V and J ends lost 5 bases and 2 bases, in that order; junction bases with no gene match: 8. The DNA of the CDR3 is TGCGCCAGCAGCGTCGGACAGGGGGTCGGAAACTATGGCTACACCTTC. Residues: CASSVGQGVGNYGYTF.

This clonotype was counted a few times. This sequence joins TRBV19 and TRBJ1-1; TRBD1 matches 9 bases. The CDR3 is 15 residues long. The V gene end was trimmed by 6 bases and the J gene end by 1 base; junction bases not matched to a gene: 6. Germline loops: CDR1 LNHDA, CDR2 SQIVND (reference sequence). DNA of the CDR3: TGTGCCAGTAGGAACAGGGGGCGACCGAACACTGAAGCTTTCTTT. Translating gives CASRNRGRPNTEAFF. Full variable domain (remainder filled in from reference TRBV19 and TRBJ1-1): DGGITQSPKYLFRKEGQNVTLSCEQNLNHDAMYWYRQDPGQGLRLIYYSQIVNDFQKGDIAEGYSVSREKKESFPLTVTSAQKNPTAFYLCASRNRGRPNTEAFFGQGTRLTVV.

The chain employs TRBV18 and TRBJ1-2; D is perhaps TRBD1 (6 bases). Per germline, CDR1 KGHSH and CDR2 LQKENI. Trimming cost V 4 bases and J 6 bases, with 15 bases left between them. The length of the CDR3 is 14 residues. CDR3 DNA sequence: TGTGCCAGCTCACACCGGGACATTTCCCATGGCTACACCTTC. It encodes CASSHRDISHGYTF. Variable domain in full (rest from reference TRBV18 and TRBJ1-2): NAGVMQNPRHLVRRRGQEARLRCSPMKGHSHVYWYRQLPEEGLKFMVYLQKENIIDESGMPKERFSAEFPKEGPSILRIQQVVRGDSAAYFCASSHRDISHGYTFGSGTRLTVV.

This clonotype was seen a handful of times. The chain joins TRBV5-1 to TRBJ2-3; the match to TRBD1 covers 8 bases. This CDR3 region has 15 residues. CDR1 and CDR2 from the germline V gene are SGHRS and YFSETQ. Trimming removed 7 bases from V and 5 bases from J; junction bases left unmatched: 12. CDR3 DNA: TGCGCCAGCGGACCCCAGGGGGCCCAGGTAGATACGCAGTATTTT. Protein product: CASGPQGAQVDTQYF. Filled out from reference TRBV5-1 and TRBJ2-3, the complete variable domain reads KAGVTQTPRYLIKTRGQQVTLSCSPISGHRSVSWYQQTPGQGLQFLFEYFSETQRNKGNFPGRFSGRQFSNSRSEMNVSTLELGDSALYLCASGPQGAQVDTQYFGPGTRLTVL.

This clonotype was recorded at least ten times. The chain recombines TRBV7-2 with TRBJ2-1; weak D call: TRBD2 (5 bases). Trimming shortened V by 5 bases and J by 8 bases, and 16 bases separated the two germline ends. This CDR3 contains 14 residues. Germline assignment: CDR1 SGHTA and CDR2 FQGNSA. CDR3 DNA: TGTGCCAGCAGCCCTTCTTGGGTTAGCGATGAGCAGTTCTTC. Its translation is CASSPSWVSDEQFF.

The chain couples TRBV19 to TRBJ1-5; D gene ambiguous. CDR1 and CDR2 (germline): LNHDA, SQIVND (reference sequence). V lost 8 bases and J lost 4, with 15 bases in between. The CDR3 spans 14 residues. The CDR3 bases are TGTGCCAGTTGGGCGGGATGGGGAAATCAGCCCCAGCATTTT. Protein product: CASWAGWGNQPQHF.

The table lists this clonotype with a few counts. CDR3 sequence reads: CASSLQGQDEQFF. Written as DNA, the CDR3 is TGTGCCAGCTCACTTCAGGGCCAGGATGAGCAGTTCTTC. The chain couples TRBV18 to TRBJ2-1; D possibly corresponds to TRBD1 (5 bases). Trimming took off 4 bases at V and 8 bases at J, with 12 bases between the two ends. CDR1 and CDR2 (germline): KGHSH, LQKENI. This CDR3 region has 13 residues.

This clonotype appeared a few times. The rearrangement links TRBV28 to TRBJ2-1; TRBD1 matches at 10 bases. V gave up 3 bases and J gave up 0 bases; unmatched junction bases: 5. Germline CDR1 is MDHEN and CDR2 is SYDVKM. The length of the CDR3 is 17 residues. The CDR3 spells CASSFFDRGLSYNEQFF. In DNA form, the CDR3 reads TGTGCCAGCAGTTTCTTTGACAGGGGGCTCTCCTACAATGAGCAGTTCTTC.

This clonotype was seen at least ten times. The chain combines TRBV5-1 with TRBJ2-3, with 15 positions matching TRBD2. V dropped 5 bases and J dropped 3; count of bases not matched to a gene: 4. The CDR3 length is 16 residues. From germline, CDR1 is SGHRS and CDR2 YFSETQ. The CDR3: CASRSGTSGGTDTQYF. The CDR3 DNA is TGCGCCAGCAGATCCGGGACTAGCGGGGGGACAGATACGCAGTATTTT. Filled out from reference TRBV5-1 and TRBJ2-3, the complete variable domain reads KAGVTQTPRYLIKTRGQQVTLSCSPISGHRSVSWYQQTPGQGLQFLFEYFSETQRNKGNFPGRFSGRQFSNSRSEMNVSTLELGDSALYLCASRSGTSGGTDTQYFGPGTRLTVL.

This chain links TRBV7-2 with TRBJ1-5; TRBD1 might be the D (5 bases). The CDR3 is 13 residues long. V was clipped by 5 bases and J by 11 bases, with 16 bases between them. Germline CDR1 and CDR2: SGHTA and FQGNSA. CDR3 DNA sequence: TGTGCCAGCAGCCAGGACCAGGGCGGGTCCCAGCATTTT. Translation: CASSQDQGGSQHF.